The rows below give T cell receptor beta chains drawn from one sample of a study of cytomegalovirus exposure and HLA in healthy donors. Assay: immunoSEQ multiplex PCR; the TCRdb copy retains only in-frame clones and omits some. In the table there are roughly 160,000 clones, roughly two thirds of which are singletons. Input material: PBMCs. These receptors all come from a woman aged 25 to 39 in good health and CMV-seronegative. Both conserved end residues are part of each CDR3. A D gene is named only where the DNA matches it firmly. Size is stated for part of the rows, as once, few or many counts, or as a class when the clone is expanded.

NA | NA | TRBJ1-1 | TRBV4-1 | CASSILGQTNTEAFF | TGCGCCAGCAGCATACTAGGACAGACGAACACTGAAGCTTTCTTT
few | TRBD1 | TRBJ1-6 | TRBV27 | CASSLRGGQGGRSYNSPLHF | TGTGCCAGCAGTTTACGAGGAGGACAGGGGGGCCGGTCCTATAATTCACCCCTCCACTTT
NA | NA | TRBJ2-1 | TRBV11-3 | CASSLVGGGHNEQFF | TGTGCCAGCAGCTTAGTAGGCGGGGGCCACAATGAGCAGTTCTTC
NA | NA | TRBJ2-7 | TRBV30 | CAWSQGYEQYF | TGTGCCTGGAGCCAGGGTTACGAGCAGTACTTC
NA | TRBD1 | TRBJ2-5 | TRBV7-6 | CASSQVRGPMWETQYF | TGTGCCAGCAGCCAGGTCAGGGGGCCTATGTGGGAGACCCAGTACTTC
NA | NA | TRBJ2-2 | TRBV9 | CASSDGQFPNTGELFF | TGTGCCAGCAGCGACGGACAGTTTCCGAACACCGGGGAGCTGTTTTTT
NA | NA | TRBJ1-5 | TRBV10-3 | CAISVESNQPQHF | TGTGCCATCAGTGTAGAAAGCAATCAGCCCCAGCATTTT
few | TRBD1 | TRBJ2-5 | TRBV6-1 | CASSRVGQGRETQYF | TGTGCCAGCTCTAGGGTTGGACAGGGGCGAGAGACCCAGTACTTC
NA | NA | TRBJ2-7 | TRBV2 | CASRWTESSYEQYF | TGTGCCAGCAGATGGACAGAGAGCTCCTACGAGCAGTACTTC
NA | TRBD1 | TRBJ2-7 | TRBV30 | CAWAVQGAAEQYF | TGTGCCTGGGCGGTGCAGGGGGCTGCCGAGCAGTACTTC
NA | TRBD1 | TRBJ1-1 | TRBV15 | CATSRGGTGGQGHTEAFF | TGTGCCACCAGCAGAGGAGGGACCGGGGGACAGGGACACACTGAAGCTTTCTTT